This entry lists 5 T cell receptor beta chains sequenced from one sample in a study of T cells in Graves' hyperthyroidism and ophthalmopathy. TCR beta CDR3 region amplification was performed from RNA transcripts. A set of HTBI primers served as the primers for a first-round RT-PCR of the TCR CDR3. TCRdb re-called the multiplex PCR reads with MiXCR, one entry per CDR3 protein. The top ten hold about 35% of the sample, which has about 640,000 distinct CDR3 sequences, less than 25% seen once. Sequencing was done on a sample of blood. All receptors come from a man aged 25 to 40 with Graves' ophthalmopathy.

This clonotype was observed many times. The chain is built from TRBV28 and TRBJ1-6, with D possibly TRBD1 on 5 matching bases. Looked up from germline, CDR1 is MDHEN and CDR2 is SYDVKM. The CDR3 is 15 residues long. V shed 6 bases and J shed 8 bases, with 17 bases lying between them. This chain's CDR3 is CASSPRGVLYSPLHF. For the CDR3, the DNA is TGTGCCAGCAGCCCCCGGGGGGTGTTATATTCACCCCTCCACTTT.

The chain recombines TRBV7-9 with TRBJ2-7; D is undetermined. V lost 3 bases and J lost 4, with 4 bases in between. CDR1 and CDR2 from the germline V gene are SEHNR and FQNEAQ (reference sequence). This CDR3 spans 11 amino acids. CDR3 sequence: CASSFLYEQYF. The DNA of the CDR3 is TGTGCCAGCAGCTTTTTATACGAGCAGTACTTC.

The chain's CDR3 is CAISESGDNEQFF. DNA for the CDR3: TGTGCCATCAGTGAGTCAGGGGATAATGAGCAGTTCTTC. V usage is TRBV10-3 and J usage is TRBJ2-1; possibly TRBD1 for D (5 bases). V shed 0 bases and J shed 7 bases, with 7 bases lying between them. Germline V gene lookup returns CDR1 ENHRY and CDR2 SYGVKD. The CDR3 spans 13 residues.

This clonotype was found a few times. The V gene is TRBV29-1, the J gene TRBJ2-1, with 10 bases aligning to TRBD2. This CDR3 spans 14 amino acids. Germline V lookup: CDR1 SQVTM, CDR2 ANQGSEA. J lost 8 bases, V lost 4 bases, and 8 bases had no gene match. CDR3: CSVAPSGRLHEQFF. In DNA, the CDR3 is TGCAGCGTTGCACCTAGCGGGAGACTCCATGAGCAGTTCTTC.

This clonotype was seen at least ten times. The chain uses TRBV28 and TRBJ1-5; TRBD1 might be the D (5 bases). CDR3 length: 12 residues. Germline values: CDR1 MDHEN, CDR2 SYDVKM. Deletions cut 7 bases from V and 5 bases from J, with 9 bases between. The CDR3 sequence: CASTGGHQPQHF. CDR3 coding DNA: TGTGCCAGCACCGGGGGACATCAGCCCCAGCATTTT.